The 10 T cell receptor beta chains presented below share a single source sample, sequenced in a study of blood T cells in healthy people across ages. PCR was performed a second time for about 7 to 11 cycles using a sample-barcoded 5' primer and a J-beta primer mix. A single record per CDR3 protein comes from TCRdb applying MiXCR to the 5' RACE reads. The table lists 780,000 or so distinct CDR3 sequences, 50% to 65% of them singletons, with about 42% in the top ten. Sequencing used blood. The receptors originated from a man older than 75 in good health.

In nucleotides, the CDR3 is TGTGCCATCAGTGTCCAGGGGTCGCACAATGAGCAGTTCTTC. Protein product: CAISVQGSHNEQFF. The chain couples TRBV10-3 to TRBJ2-1, with D possibly matching TRBD1 (6 bases). In germline, CDR1 is ENHRY, CDR2 SYGVKD. Between the trimmed V and J ends, which lost 4 bases and 5 bases, there was a span of 12 bases. The CDR3 contains 14 residues.

This clonotype was seen ten or more times. The chain joins TRBV29-1 to TRBJ2-3; 7 bases fit TRBD2. This CDR3 is built from 18 residues. Germline V gene data show CDR1 as SQVTM and CDR2 as ANQGSEA. With V trimmed by 7 bases and J by 2 bases, 21 bases remained unmatched. CDR3 in amino acids: CSAPLAGRFAGVTDTQYF. As DNA, the CDR3 is TGCAGCGCTCCCCTTGCGGGGCGCTTTGCGGGAGTCACAGATACGCAGTATTTT.

The J gene is TRBJ1-2, the V gene TRBV7-9; D is unclear. The CDR3 runs 8 residues. Germline CDR1 reads SEHNR; CDR2 reads FQNEAQ (reference sequence). The V and J ends lost 5 bases and 12 bases respectively, with 4 bases between them. CDR3 sequence reads: CASSTNTF. The CDR3 bases are TGTGCCAGCAGCACCAACACCTTC.

The chain uses TRBV7-9 and TRBJ2-7; tentatively, D is TRBD1 (6 bases). CDR1 and CDR2 (germline): SEHNR, FQNEAQ (reference sequence). V shed 4 bases and J shed 9 bases, with 16 bases lying between them. The CDR3 is 13 residues long. The CDR3 DNA reads TGTGCCAGCAGCTCAAACAGGGTTTCGCCGCAGTACTTC. Its translation is CASSSNRVSPQYF. The whole variable domain, filled in from reference TRBV7-9 and TRBJ2-7, reads DTGVSQNPRHKITKRGQNVTFRCDPISEHNRLYWYRQTLGQGPEFLTYFQNEAQLEKSRLLSDRFSAERPKGSFSTLEIQRTEQGDSAMYLCASSSNRVSPQYFGPGTRLTVT.

This chain uses TRBV6-1 with TRBJ2-3; D is uncertain. The germline CDR1 and CDR2 sequences are MNHNS and SASEGT. Trimming shortened V by 4 bases and J by 4 bases, and 15 bases separated the two germline ends. The CDR3 is 15 residues long. The CDR3 reads CASSGLPGGADTQYF. The CDR3 DNA reads TGTGCCAGCAGTGGCCTACCCGGTGGCGCAGATACGCAGTATTTT.

The gene calls are TRBV5-1 and TRBJ2-5, with unresolved D. Trimming stripped 4 bases from V and 2 bases from J, with 15 bases between. The CDR3 has 15 residues. Germline assignment: CDR1 SGHRS and CDR2 YFSETQ. The CDR3 region is CASSLATWEQETQYF. For the CDR3, the DNA is TGCGCCAGCAGCCTGGCGACTTGGGAACAAGAGACCCAGTACTTC.

The chain combines TRBV9 with TRBJ2-3; 11 bases fit TRBD2. After removal of 4 bases from V and 0 bases from J, the junction contained 7 bases not matched to a gene. This CDR3 is 17 amino acids long. Germline CDR1 is SGDLS and CDR2 is YYNGEE. This CDR3 reads CASSPGLAGSSTDTQYF. The CDR3 DNA reads TGTGCCAGCAGCCCTGGACTAGCGGGCTCTAGCACAGATACGCAGTATTTT.

This clonotype was seen at least ten times. V and J are TRBV7-2 and TRBJ2-3; D uncertain. The CDR3 spans 12 residues. V lost 2 bases and J lost 3, with 3 bases in between. Germline CDR1 and CDR2: SGHTA and FQGNSA. The CDR3 loop is CASSLPTDTQYF. CDR3 nucleotide sequence: TGTGCCAGCAGCTTACCGACAGATACGCAGTATTTT.

This rearrangement joins TRBV20-1 to TRBJ2-7; D unclear. CDR1 and CDR2 from the germline V gene are DFQATT and SNEGSKA (reference sequence). Deletions cut 5 bases from V and 3 bases from J, with 11 bases between. The CDR3 spans 12 residues. DNA for the CDR3: TGCAGTGCTCCCGGGCCTCTCTACGAGCAGTACTTC. Its translation: CSAPGPLYEQYF.

This clonotype was detected once. The rearrangement links TRBV6-6 to TRBJ2-5, with D possibly TRBD2 on 6 matching bases. With 0 bases removed from V and 4 bases from J, the gap between germline ends came to 9 bases. The germline V gene has CDR1 MNHNY and CDR2 SVGAGI (reference sequence). The CDR3 is made up of 14 amino acids. The DNA for the CDR3 is TGTGCCAGCAGTTACTCTGGGGGAGGAGAGACCCAGTACTTC. Its protein product is CASSYSGGGETQYF.